This TCR beta chain was found in a study of T cell responses to AZD1222 COVID-19 vaccine. General study results and limits: The study found vaccine-associated CD4 TCRs spanning spike, dominant at 160-218 and 743-854. Researchers took repertoire samples only after the peak T cell response had come. Following two doses of AZD1222, Spike-specific TCR breadth and depth rose. White British people made up most donors, females outnumbered males, and clonal diversity was possibly underestimated.

A note on this clone: Its specificity is unknown.

Germline loops: CDR1 SGDLS, CDR2 YYNGEE. Deletions cut 3 bases from V and 7 bases from J, with 5 bases between. CDR3 size: 11 residues. This table comes from immunoSEQ multiplex PCR, and its TCRdb copy is limited to in-frame clones, with some not included. This sample carries more than 100,000 clones, roughly 90% of them seen once, and the ten largest clones take more than 13%. This receptor was obtained from an adult in good health. The specimen was peripheral blood, collected on day 0 of AZD1222 vaccination. The V call is TRBV9, the J call TRBJ1-3; D gene unclear. The CDR3 DNA is TGTGCCAGCAGCGGAGGGAACACCATATATTTT. It specifies CASSGGNTIYF.